This TCR beta chain was observed in a study of cytomegalovirus exposure and HLA in healthy donors. As concerns this clone: Its antigen is not identified.

The length of the CDR3 is 15 residues. V lost 3 bases to trimming and J lost 6 bases; unmatched junction nucleotides: 3. The germline CDR1 and CDR2 sequences are MDHEN and SYDVKM. The PCR employed 60 Vbeta primers together with 13 Jbeta primers. Method: immunoSEQ multiplex PCR; TCRdb's copy keeps in-frame clones and lacks some. The data hold some 270,000 clones, with 80% observed a single time. The study, taken as a whole, reports: The study listed roughly 160 cytomegalovirus-associated TCR beta chains.

The chain joins TRBV28 to TRBJ2-2, with 11 bases fitting TRBD2. Sequenced: PBMCs. This receptor was identified in a girl aged 2 to 10 in good health and CMV-seronegative. The CDR3 nucleotides read TGTGCCAGCAGTTTTAGACTAGCGGGACCCGGGGAGCTGTTTTTT. Protein: CASSFRLAGPGELFF.